The clone carrying this TCR beta chain has ten or more counts. The antigen is undetermined. RNA transcripts yielded amplified TCR beta CDR3 regions. TCR CDR3 underwent first-round RT-PCR with the HTBI primer set. TCRdb re-analysed the multiplex PCR reads in MiXCR, keeping a single row per CDR3 protein. This table holds more than 150,000 distinct CDR3 sequences, about 15% found once. This record comes from a study of T cells in Graves' hyperthyroidism and ophthalmopathy. Each patient was aged 18 to 65 and had newly diagnosed hyperthyroidism of under 2 months' duration. Each diagnosis was grounded in clinical symptoms, serum thyroxine and TRAb, thyroid ultrasound, and orbital computed tomography. Study results and caveats: Prediction of ophthalmopathy progression came a median around 6 months pre-onset. In the blood, most expanded thyroid clonotypes above 0.001 appeared as well.

Germline-derived CDR1 and CDR2 are MNHNS and SASEGT. V gave up 5 bases and J gave up 6 bases, with 16 bases separating them. The CDR3 contains 14 residues. This receptor was identified in a woman aged 45-60 years with Graves' hyperthyroidism. Sequencing was performed on blood. J is TRBJ2-5 and V is TRBV6-1, with D perhaps TRBD2 (5 bases). The CDR3 is CASSFDPGRKTQYF. The CDR3 bases are TGTGCCAGCAGTTTCGACCCGGGGAGAAAGACCCAGTACTTC.